These T cell receptor beta chains were read from a single sample in a study of shared clonotypes between healthy human individuals. Repertoires were generated with immunoSEQ multiplex PCR, while TCRdb's copy carries only in-frame clones and drops some. The sample holds approximately 2.1 million clones, over 85% seen once. The specimen sequenced was naive CD4+ T cells from PBMCs. The receptors stem from a man between 18 and 35 years old in good health. Some clones in this sample may be carry-over from other donors' samples. CDR3s include the opening cysteine and the closing phenylalanine or tryptophan. The D gene is left open where the match is weak. A clone size is listed for some rows: how often the clone was seen (once, few, many), or a class if it is expanded.

>TRBV5-4|.|TRBJ1-2|few
TGTGCCAGCAGCGCGACCTCGAACTATGGCTACACCTTC
CASSATSNYGYTF
>TRBV6-8|TRBD1|TRBJ2-2|once
TGTGCCAGCACCCACGGGGACAGTGCCGGGGAGCTGTTTTTT
CASTHGDSAGELFF
>TRBV29-1|TRBD2|TRBJ2-2|.
TGCAGCGTTGGACCTAGCGGGAGTTTCGGGGAGCTGTTTTTT
CSVGPSGSFGELFF
>TRBV14|.|TRBJ2-5|.
TGTGCCAGCAGCCAAGGTTTGGGACGCATACAAGAGACCCAGTACTTC
CASSQGLGRIQETQYF
>TRBV6-5|.|TRBJ1-6|.
TGTGCCAGCAGTCCGCCGGGGGGTTCACCCCTCCACTTT
CASSPPGGSPLHF
>TRBV7-2|TRBD2|TRBJ2-7|.
TGTGCCAGCAGCTCCGGGCCGGGACTAGCGGGATTTTCCTACGAGCAGTACTTC
CASSSGPGLAGFSYEQYF
>TRBV27|TRBD2|TRBJ2-7|.
TGTGCCAGCAGGCTAGTAGCGGGAGCCTACGAGCAGTACTTC
CASRLVAGAYEQYF
>TRBV7-9|.|TRBJ2-7|.
TGTGCCAGCAGCTTAGGGGGGGACAGCCGCCGCTACGAGCAGTACTTC
CASSLGGDSRRYEQYF
>TRBV7-3|.|TRBJ2-1|.
TGTGCCAGCAGCTTAGGAAGCCGCTACAATGAGCAGTTCTTC
CASSLGSRYNEQFF
>TRBV5-8|.|TRBJ2-5|.
TGTGCCAGCAGCTTCCGGACGCAACAAGAGACCCAGTACTTC
CASSFRTQQETQYF
>TRBV2|.|TRBJ2-3|once
TGTGCCAGCAATCCCTACAGGGTGAGCACAGATACGCAGTATTTT
CASNPYRVSTDTQYF
>TRBV5-1|.|TRBJ2-1|.
TGCGCCAGCAGCTTGCTGGCCTTGGGCAATGAGCAGTTCTTC
CASSLLALGNEQFF
>TRBV7-3|.|TRBJ1-1|once
TGTGCCAGCAGCCCCGGCTGGGGGAACACTGAAGCTTTCTTT
CASSPGWGNTEAFF
>TRBV6-5|.|TRBJ2-7|.
TGTGCCAGCAGGCGGGGTCCCTCCTACGAGCAGTACTTC
CASRRGPSYEQYF
>TRBV6-6|.|TRBJ2-7|.
TGTGCCAGCAGTTACGGTAACGGGAGATATAACGAGCAGTACTTC
CASSYGNGRYNEQYF
>TRBV18|TRBD1|TRBJ1-2|.
TGTGCCAGCTCACCCATAGGGACAGTCGCTTCTAACTATGGCTACACCTTC
CASSPIGTVASNYGYTF
>TRBV30|.|TRBJ2-5|.
TGTGCCTGGAGTCCACTGGACAAGTACCAAGAGACCCAGTACTTC
CAWSPLDKYQETQYF
>TRBV6-1|.|TRBJ1-2|.
TGTGCCAGCAGCCGGGACACCGCCTATGGCTACACCTTC
CASSRDTAYGYTF
>TRBV13|.|TRBJ2-3|.
TGTGCCAGCAGCTTAAGCGCTAGCACAGATACGCAGTATTTT
CASSLSASTDTQYF
>TRBV5-1|TRBD2|TRBJ2-3|once
TGCGCCAGCAGCGTAAAGCGGGAGGGCACAGATACGCAGTATTTT
CASSVKREGTDTQYF
>TRBV7-9|.|TRBJ1-3|.
TGTGCCAGCAGCTATCAAGGACTGTTCTCTGGAAACACCATATATTTT
CASSYQGLFSGNTIYF
>TRBV28|.|TRBJ2-7|.
TGTGCCAGCAGTTTAAGCGGTCCCACCTACGAGCAGTACTTC
CASSLSGPTYEQYF
>TRBV27|.|TRBJ1-3|.
TGTGCCAGCAGGGAACAGCAGACATCGGACACCATATATTTT
CASREQQTSDTIYF
>TRBV4-1|.|TRBJ1-3|.
TGCGCCAGCAGCCCGCTGGCGATGTCTGGAAACACCATATATTTT
CASSPLAMSGNTIYF
>TRBV5-1|.|TRBJ2-2|.
TGCGCCAGCAGCTTTGGTGGAGAGGCCGGGGAGCTGTTTTTT
CASSFGGEAGELFF
>TRBV28|.|TRBJ2-3|.
TGTGCCACCCAGGACAGTCACCCAAAGGATACGCAGTATTTT
CATQDSHPKDTQYF
>TRBV5-1|TRBD1|TRBJ1-1|.
TGCGCCAGCAGCGCAAGACAGGGGAAGACTGAAGCTTTCTTT
CASSARQGKTEAFF
>TRBV5-1|TRBD1|TRBJ2-7|.
TGCGCCAGCAGCTTGGGGTTAGGGACAGGGGTCCACGAGCAGTACTTC
CASSLGLGTGVHEQYF
>TRBV7-3|TRBD1|TRBJ1-2|.
TGTGCCAGCAGCTCTAGACAGGGCTATGGCTACACCTTC
CASSSRQGYGYTF
>TRBV5-6|TRBD1|TRBJ1-2|.
TGTGCCAGCAGCTCCCCGGGACAGGCAAAAAAATATAACTATGGCTACACCTTC
CASSSPGQAKKYNYGYTF
>TRBV5-1|.|TRBJ1-4|.
TGCGCCAGCAGAACGATGGCAACTAATGAAAAACTGTTTTTT
CASRTMATNEKLFF
>TRBV5-1|.|TRBJ2-3|.
TGCGCCAGCAGCTTGGCCGGGAGTGGCACAGATACGCAGTATTTT
CASSLAGSGTDTQYF
>TRBV28|.|TRBJ2-3|.
TGTGCCAGCAGTTCCCGCCTCACAGATACGCAGTATTTT
CASSSRLTDTQYF
>TRBV4-2|TRBD1|TRBJ2-7|.
TGTGCCAGCAGCCAAGCGGGACAGGGGGCGCGCGAGCAGTACTTC
CASSQAGQGAREQYF
>TRBV6-5|.|TRBJ2-7|.
TGTGCCAGCAGTTACTCGGCGGGACTCTACGAGCAGTACTTC
CASSYSAGLYEQYF
>TRBV28|.|TRBJ2-3|.
TGTGCCAGCGGGTCTAGCACAGATACGCAGTATTTT
CASGSSTDTQYF
>TRBV2|TRBD2|TRBJ2-5|.
TGTGCCAGCAGTGCGGGACTAGCGGGGGCAGAGACCCAGTACTTC
CASSAGLAGAETQYF
>TRBV28|TRBD1|TRBJ1-2|.
TGTGCCGGGGGACAGGGGAAAAAGAGCTATGGCTACACCTTC
CAGGQGKKSYGYTF
>TRBV6-5|.|TRBJ1-1|.
TGTGCCAGCAGTTACAACAGGGCCACTGAAGCTTTCTTT
CASSYNRATEAFF
>TRBV18|.|TRBJ2-2|.
TGTGCCAGCTCCCCGGCCTGGTCTGTGAGCACCGGGGAGCTGTTTTTT
CASSPAWSVSTGELFF
>TRBV29-1|.|TRBJ2-1|.
TGCAGCGTTGCTAGCGTCCCGGATGCCAATGAGCAGTTCTTC
CSVASVPDANEQFF
>TRBV28|.|TRBJ2-5|.
TGTGCCAGCCTGGGGGGGGGCACGGGAGAAGAGACCCAGTACTTC
CASLGGGTGEETQYF
>TRBV30|.|TRBJ2-3|.
TGTGCCTGGAGTGTATCTCTTGGTACAGATACGCAGTATTTT
CAWSVSLGTDTQYF
>TRBV30|.|TRBJ2-1|.
TGTGCCTGGGAGGTAAGGAATGAGCAGTTCTTC
CAWEVRNEQFF
>TRBV4-3|.|TRBJ2-3|.
TGCGCCAGCAGCATAAGCACTCGGGGTGGTACAGATACGCAGTATTTT
CASSISTRGGTDTQYF
>TRBV28|.|TRBJ1-3|.
TGTGCCAGCAGTCCTGACGGACGGGTCTCTGGAAACACCATATATTTT
CASSPDGRVSGNTIYF
>TRBV11-2|TRBD2|TRBJ2-5|.
TGTGCCAGCAGCGCCCGACTAGCGGGAGGCGGAGAGACCCAGTACTTC
CASSARLAGGGETQYF
>TRBV18|.|TRBJ2-3|once
TGTGCCAGCTCACCGGGCGCCACAGATACGCAGTATTTT
CASSPGATDTQYF
>TRBV6-1|.|TRBJ1-5|.
TGTGCCAGCAGTGAACAGGTCCCGCGCGGATATAGCAATCAGCCCCAGCATTTT
CASSEQVPRGYSNQPQHF
>TRBV5-1|TRBD1|TRBJ2-7|.
TGCGCCAGCAGCACAACGGGGACAGTCCCCTACGAGCAGTACTTC
CASSTTGTVPYEQYF